The T cell receptor (beta chain) described here comes from a study of monozygotic twins with inflammatory bowel disease. TCRdb derives one entry per CDR3 protein from the 5' RACE reads, leaving out DNA. In total, the table holds fewer than 550,000 distinct CDR3 sequences. CDR3 length: 15 amino acids. CDR1 and CDR2 (germline): MNHEY, SMNVEV (reference sequence). The V and J genes are TRBV27 and TRBJ1-4; the TCRdb call, TRBD1, lacks DNA for checking. Sequencing input: blood. The clonotype originates from a human donor with ulcerative colitis or Crohn's disease, or a healthy co-twin of an affected twin (not recorded which). The CDR3 is CASSRRQGYGEKLFF.